This entry describes one T cell receptor (beta chain). This sample was taken from a study of T cell changes during pregnancy in multiple sclerosis. The germline gives CDR1 SGHRS, CDR2 YFSETQ. This CDR3 has 15 amino acids. V was pared by 0 bases and J by 6 bases, with 4 bases of the junction left unmatched. Only in-frame clones appear in the TCRdb table, and some are missing; sequencing was by immunoSEQ multiplex PCR. The sample lists tens of thousands of clones, around 93% occurring once. The clonotype comes from a female donor with multiple sclerosis, enrolled in a pregnancy study. Material: peripheral blood, obtained in the first trimester of pregnancy. V usage is TRBV5-1 and J usage is TRBJ1-5; TRBD1 agrees at 9 bases. This CDR3 is CASSLGDRETQPQHF. CDR3 nucleotide sequence: TGCGCCAGCAGCTTGGGGGACAGGGAAACTCAGCCCCAGCATTTT. The full variable domain, in which reference TRBV5-1 and TRBJ1-5 provide the parts outside the CDR3, is KAGVTQTPRYLIKTRGQQVTLSCSPISGHRSVSWYQQTPGQGLQFLFEYFSETQRNKGNFPGRFSGRQFSNSRSEMNVSTLELGDSALYLCASSLGDRETQPQHFGDGTRLSIL.